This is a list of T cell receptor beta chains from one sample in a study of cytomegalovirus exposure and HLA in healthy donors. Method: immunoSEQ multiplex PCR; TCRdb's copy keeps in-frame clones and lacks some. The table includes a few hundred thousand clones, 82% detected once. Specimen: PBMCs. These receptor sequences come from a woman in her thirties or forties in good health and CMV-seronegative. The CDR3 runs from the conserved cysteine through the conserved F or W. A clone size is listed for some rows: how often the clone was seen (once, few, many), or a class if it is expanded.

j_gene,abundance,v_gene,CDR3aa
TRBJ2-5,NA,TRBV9,CASSVGPGLAVGETQYF
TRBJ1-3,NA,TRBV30,CAWSTWGTATGNTIYF
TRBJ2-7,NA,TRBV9,CASSVALANYEQYF
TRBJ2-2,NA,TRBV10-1,CASRSDRNTGELFF
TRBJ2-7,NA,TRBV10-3,CAISGGQSNEQYF
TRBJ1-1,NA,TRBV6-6,CASSFEGLGTEAFF
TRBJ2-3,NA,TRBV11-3,CASSLDPQRGGPDTQYF
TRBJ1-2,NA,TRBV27,CASSFGGSYTF
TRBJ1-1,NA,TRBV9,CASSVGTGGAGTEAFF
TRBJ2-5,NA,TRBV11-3,CASSLGAGGPSQAETQYF
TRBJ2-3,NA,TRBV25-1,CASSERTSGSDTQYF
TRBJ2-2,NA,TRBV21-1,CASSIKQTGELFF
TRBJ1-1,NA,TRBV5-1,CASSIGQPNTEAFF
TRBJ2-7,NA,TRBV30,CAWSVGRGTYEQYF
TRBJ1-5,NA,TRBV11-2,CASSPTGGNQPQHF
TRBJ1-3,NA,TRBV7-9,CASSAGNSGNTIYF
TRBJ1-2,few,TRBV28,CASSFGRGISGYTF
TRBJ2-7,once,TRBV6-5,CATRNLGPGYEQYF
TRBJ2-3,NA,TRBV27,CASSLYRVSTDTQYF
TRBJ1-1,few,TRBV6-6,CASSWTGYTEAFF
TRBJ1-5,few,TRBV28,CASSLGQGVQPQHF
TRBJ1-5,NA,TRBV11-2,CASSLAPRGQPQHF
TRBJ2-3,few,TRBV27,CASSSTDTQYF
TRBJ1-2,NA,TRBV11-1,CASSLTGSYGYTF
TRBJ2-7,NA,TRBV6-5,CASSSGTGGSEQYF
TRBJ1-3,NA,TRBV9,CTSSSRTGGNTIYF
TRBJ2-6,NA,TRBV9,CASSVGSLGANVLTF
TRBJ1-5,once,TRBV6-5,CASSWRALSNQPQHF
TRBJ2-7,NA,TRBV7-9,CASSPAQGSYEQYF
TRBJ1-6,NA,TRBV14,CASSRSPPGTGSSRDSPLHF
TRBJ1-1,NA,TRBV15,CATSVRSTGREAFF
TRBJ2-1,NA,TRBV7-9,CASSFKGLAGKTHNEQFF
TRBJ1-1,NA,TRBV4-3,CASSQVGAVGTEAFF
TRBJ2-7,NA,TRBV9,CASSVGGKEQYF
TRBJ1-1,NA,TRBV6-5,CASSYSFQNTEAFF
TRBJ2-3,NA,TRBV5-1,CASSSGLAGFASTDTQYF
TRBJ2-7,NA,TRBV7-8,CASSLVVAASSYEQYF
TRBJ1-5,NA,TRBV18,CASSPSRDQPQHF
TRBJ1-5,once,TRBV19,CASSGTPTEPQHF
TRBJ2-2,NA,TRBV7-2,CASSLGGVRSGSGELFF
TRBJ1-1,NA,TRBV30,CAWSRGPNTEAFF
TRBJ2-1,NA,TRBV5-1,CASSRTSGGWGITEQFF
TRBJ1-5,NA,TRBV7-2,CASSLARVSNQPQHF
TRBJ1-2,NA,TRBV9,CASSPKTGRDPYGYTF
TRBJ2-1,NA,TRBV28,CASSSPGGHNEQFF
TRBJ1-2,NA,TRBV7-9,CASSLGGQGNGYTF
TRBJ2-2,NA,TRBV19,CASSGTGGYTGELFF
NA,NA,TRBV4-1,CASSSLGVPGLAFDEQYF
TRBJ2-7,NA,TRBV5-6,CASSPPSSYEQYF
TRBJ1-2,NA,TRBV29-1,CSVGQGGYGYTF
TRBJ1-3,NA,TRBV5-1,CASSPDRGKNTIYF